These T cell receptor beta chains were read from a single sample in a study of cytomegalovirus exposure and HLA in healthy donors. Clones were read by immunoSEQ multiplex PCR, and TCRdb kept only the in-frame ones, dropping some. The repertoire holds a few hundred thousand clones, with roughly 80% as singletons. The specimen sequenced was PBMCs. The origin of the receptors is a man aged 25-45 years in good health and CMV-seronegative. Each CDR3 is given with its conserved first and last residue. Each record gives: clone size, D gene, J gene, V gene, CDR3 DNA, CDR3 protein. D genes are given only for firm matches. Some rows mark clone size as missing; the rest say once, few, many or name a class of expanded clone.

clone size: .
D gene: .
J gene: TRBJ1-4
V gene: TRBV7-7
CDR3 DNA: TGTGCTAGCAGTTCAAATCCAGGGGAAAAACTGTTTTTT
CDR3 protein: CASSSNPGEKLFF

clone size: .
D gene: .
J gene: TRBJ2-6
V gene: TRBV6-5
CDR3 DNA: TGTGCCAGCAGTTACGAAGGGGGCTCTGGGGCCAACGTCCTGACTTTC
CDR3 protein: CASSYEGGSGANVLTF

clone size: once
D gene: .
J gene: TRBJ1-3
V gene: TRBV5-8
CDR3 DNA: TGTGCCAGCAGCCCGCGCCAAGCGACTCTCGGAAACACCATATATTTT
CDR3 protein: CASSPRQATLGNTIYF

clone size: .
D gene: TRBD1
J gene: TRBJ1-4
V gene: TRBV7-8
CDR3 DNA: TGTGCCAGCAGCTTGGCCCGGACAGGGGGCGTATTTGAAAAACTGTTTTTT
CDR3 protein: CASSLARTGGVFEKLFF

clone size: .
D gene: .
J gene: TRBJ2-1
V gene: TRBV27
CDR3 DNA: TGTGCCAGCAGTTTCGGAGGTTTGAGTGAGCAGTTCTTC
CDR3 protein: CASSFGGLSEQFF

clone size: .
D gene: .
J gene: TRBJ2-7
V gene: TRBV6-1
CDR3 DNA: TGTGCCAGCAAATATCTCCACGAGCAGTACTTC
CDR3 protein: CASKYLHEQYF

clone size: .
D gene: .
J gene: TRBJ2-7
V gene: TRBV28
CDR3 DNA: TGTGCCACCCAGACTGAGGGAAACGAGCAGTACTTC
CDR3 protein: CATQTEGNEQYF

clone size: .
D gene: .
J gene: TRBJ2-5
V gene: TRBV4-1
CDR3 DNA: TGCGCCAGCAGCCAAGTGGGGCCGAGTCACCAAGAGACCCAGTACTTC
CDR3 protein: CASSQVGPSHQETQYF

clone size: .
D gene: TRBD1
J gene: TRBJ1-3
V gene: TRBV6-5
CDR3 DNA: TGTGCCAGCAGTTACACAGGGGGCATCTCTGGAAACACCATATATTTT
CDR3 protein: CASSYTGGISGNTIYF

clone size: .
D gene: TRBD2
J gene: TRBJ2-1
V gene: TRBV7-6
CDR3 DNA: TGTGCCAGCAGCTTAGACTTCGGGACTAGCGGGGGGGCCGTCTACAATGAGCAGTTCTTC
CDR3 protein: CASSLDFGTSGGAVYNEQFF

clone size: .
D gene: TRBD1
J gene: TRBJ2-7
V gene: TRBV9
CDR3 DNA: TGTGCCAGCAGCGTAGATGGGAGAACAGGGGTGAGGAAGTACTTC
CDR3 protein: CASSVDGRTGVRKYF

clone size: .
D gene: .
J gene: TRBJ1-1
V gene: TRBV5-5
CDR3 DNA: TGTGCCAGCTCTCCTAGAGGAAACGAAGCTTTCTTT
CDR3 protein: CASSPRGNEAFF

clone size: .
D gene: .
J gene: TRBJ1-4
V gene: TRBV7-9
CDR3 DNA: TGTGCCAGCAGCTTAGTCCGGTTTGGTACAGCTCAGGATGAAAAACTGTTTTTT
CDR3 protein: CASSLVRFGTAQDEKLFF

clone size: .
D gene: .
J gene: TRBJ2-3
V gene: TRBV11-2
CDR3 DNA: TGTGCCAGCAGCTTAATAAGACTGAGCACAGATACGCAGTATTTT
CDR3 protein: CASSLIRLSTDTQYF

clone size: .
D gene: .
J gene: TRBJ2-1
V gene: TRBV6-1
CDR3 DNA: TGTGCCAGCAGTGACAGGGGAAACTACAATGAGCAGTTCTTC
CDR3 protein: CASSDRGNYNEQFF

clone size: .
D gene: TRBD1
J gene: TRBJ2-7
V gene: TRBV5-6
CDR3 DNA: TGTGCCAGCAGCGATTCTGGCCGGGACAGGGCCTCCTACGAGCAGTACTTC
CDR3 protein: CASSDSGRDRASYEQYF

clone size: .
D gene: TRBD2
J gene: TRBJ2-1
V gene: TRBV5-1
CDR3 DNA: TGCGCCAGCAGCCGGGCCCCGACTAGCGGGGCCTTCGGGGAGCAGTTCTTC
CDR3 protein: CASSRAPTSGAFGEQFF